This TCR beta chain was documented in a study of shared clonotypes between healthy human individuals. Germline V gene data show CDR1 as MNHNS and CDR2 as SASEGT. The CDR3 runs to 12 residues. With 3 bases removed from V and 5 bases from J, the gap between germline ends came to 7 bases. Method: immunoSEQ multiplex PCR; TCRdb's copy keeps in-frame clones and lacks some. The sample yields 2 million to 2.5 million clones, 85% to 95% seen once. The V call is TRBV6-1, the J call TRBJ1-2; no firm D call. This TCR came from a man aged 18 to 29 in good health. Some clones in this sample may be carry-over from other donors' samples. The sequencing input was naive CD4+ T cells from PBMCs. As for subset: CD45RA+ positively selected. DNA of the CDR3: TGTGCCAGCAGTGATCGGCGATATGGCTACACCTTC. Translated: CASSDRRYGYTF.